A selection of T cell receptor beta chains follows, all from one sample in a study of blood T cell repertoires in COVID-19. Produced via immunoSEQ multiplex PCR; TCRdb's table is partial and in-frame only. The profile shows a few hundred thousand clones, over 75% of them singletons. Material: PBMCs or T cells enriched from blood (not recorded which). These receptors all stem from a man aged 18 to 35 who had recovered from COVID-19. Each CDR3 is given with its conserved first and last residue. The order of the fields is J gene, clone size, V gene, D gene, CDR3 protein, CDR3 DNA. D genes are given only for firm matches. Rows give clone size only sometimes, using once, few, many, or a class for an expanded clone.

>TRBJ1-5|-|TRBV3-1/TRBV3-2|TRBD1
CASGRQGVQPQHF
TGTGCCAGCGGGAGACAGGGGGTTCAGCCCCAGCATTTT
>TRBJ2-1|-|TRBV4-1|TRBD2
CASSQGLAGGNEQFF
TGCGCCAGCAGCCAAGGCCTAGCGGGAGGTAATGAGCAGTTCTTC
>TRBJ2-7|-|TRBV7-2|-
CASDTEVTRSSYEQYF
TGTGCCAGCGACACCGAGGTAACTAGGAGCTCCTACGAGCAGTACTTC
>TRBJ2-3|-|TRBV5-8|-
CASSSTPGITDTQYF
TGTGCCAGCAGCTCGACCCCGGGAATTACAGATACGCAGTATTTT
>TRBJ1-1|-|TRBV18|-
CASSPGRTEAFF
TGTGCCAGCTCACCAGGGCGCACTGAAGCTTTCTTT
>TRBJ2-1|-|TRBV7-3|TRBD2
CASSRGLAGYNEQFF
TGTGCCAGCAGCCGGGGACTAGCGGGCTACAATGAGCAGTTCTTC
>TRBJ2-2|once|TRBV19|-
CASSYSLGELFF
TGTGCCAGTAGCTACAGTCTCGGGGAGCTGTTTTTT
>TRBJ2-5|once|TRBV7-3|-
CASSLSFQETQYF
TGTGCCAGCAGCTTATCTTTCCAAGAGACCCAGTACTTC
>TRBJ1-2|-|TRBV30|TRBD1
CAWSLPGQGARTKDGYTF
TGTGCCTGGTCTCTCCCGGGACAGGGGGCGCGGACGAAGGATGGCTACACCTTC
>TRBJ1-6|-|TRBV5-6|-
CASSRSRDIGSYNSPLHF
TGTGCCAGCAGCCGATCCCGGGACATCGGCTCCTATAATTCACCCCTCCACTTT
>TRBJ1-1|-|TRBV6-5|-
CASRNFPSSEAFF
TGTGCCAGCAGAAATTTCCCATCCAGTGAAGCTTTCTTT
>TRBJ2-7|few|TRBV7-2|-
CASSFTNIWSGITYEQYF
TGTGCCAGCAGCTTTACCAATATCTGGTCGGGGATTACCTACGAGCAGTACTTC
>TRBJ1-2|-|TRBV7-3|TRBD1
CASSLSRGSNYGYTF
TGTGCCAGCAGCTTAAGCAGGGGGTCTAACTATGGCTACACCTTC
>TRBJ1-2|-|TRBV7-6|TRBD1
CASSPEDRANYGYTF
TGTGCCAGCAGCCCTGAAGACAGGGCTAACTATGGCTACACCTTC
>TRBJ2-3|-|TRBV9|TRBD2
CASSVFLAGGLDTQYF
TGTGCCAGCAGCGTTTTTCTAGCGGGAGGTCTGGATACGCAGTATTTT